What follows are 11 T cell receptor beta chains derived from one specimen sequenced in a study of Tregs in tolerant kidney transplant recipients. Repertoires were generated with immunoSEQ multiplex PCR, while TCRdb's copy carries only in-frame clones and drops some. The table shows 60,000 to 95,000 clones, with roughly 98% occurring only once. The sequencing used CD4+ T cells from blood, collected before the transplant. The receptors derive from a human donor who received a combined kidney and bone marrow transplant.

The chain employs TRBV2 and TRBJ2-2; TRBD1 agrees at 7 bases. CDR3 length: 17 amino acids. In germline, CDR1 is SNHLY, CDR2 FYNNEI. J lost 2 bases, V lost 7 bases, and 13 bases had no gene match. For the CDR3, the DNA is TGTGCCAGCACTACAACCCCGGGACAGCTTAACACCGGGGAGCTGTTTTTT. It specifies CASTTTPGQLNTGELFF.

Only a few counts were recorded for this clone. J is TRBJ2-7 and V is TRBV21-1; the D call of TRBD2 is as the table states it, not checked on the DNA. TRBV21-1 is a known pseudogene. The CDR3 has 17 amino acids. The CDR3 region has the DNA TGTGCCAGCAGACCTCGCCGGCTAGCGGGAGGGTCCTACGAGCAGTACTTC. Translating it yields CASRPRRLAGGSYEQYF.

V usage is TRBV5-1 and J usage is TRBJ2-7, with 8 bases fitting TRBD1. The germline gives CDR1 SGHRS, CDR2 YFSETQ. The ends lost 3 bases at V and 7 bases at J; junction bases unmatched: 3. This CDR3 has 12 residues. In DNA, the CDR3 is TGCGCCAGCAGCTGGACAGGGAGAGAGCAGTACTTC. Its protein is CASSWTGREQYF.

This clone was seen only once. The chain is built from TRBV7-3 and TRBJ2-5; 7 bases are shared with TRBD1. V lost 6 bases and J lost 3; bases outside the gene matches: 4. The CDR3 consists of 13 residues. CDR1 and CDR2 (germline): SGHTA, FQGTGA. CDR3 in DNA: TGTGCCAGCAGTCGAGGGGGCAAAGAGACCCAGTACTTC. Encoded protein: CASSRGGKETQYF.

The J gene is TRBJ2-3, the V gene TRBV5-6; D is perhaps TRBD2 (6 bases). CDR1 SGHDT and CDR2 YYEEEE come from the germline V gene. V lost 7 bases, J lost 5 bases, and 14 bases lay in between. CDR3 size: 13 residues. For the CDR3, the DNA is TGTGCCAGCCGGCGGCGGGGTGAAGATACGCAGTATTTT. Encoded protein: CASRRRGEDTQYF. Looking up the rest from reference TRBV5-6 and TRBJ2-3 gives the full variable domain: DAGVTQSPTHLIKTRGQQVTLRCSPKSGHDTVSWYQQALGQGPQFIFQYYEEEERQRGNFPDRFSGHQFPNYSSELNVNALLLGDSALYLCASRRRGEDTQYFGPGTRLTVL.

The chain carries TRBV10-3 and TRBJ2-1, with 7 bases fitting TRBD1. Per germline, CDR1 ENHRY and CDR2 SYGVKD. CDR3 size: 14 residues. V was clipped by 5 bases and J by 7 bases; unmatched bases: 8. CDR3 nucleotide sequence: TGTGCCATCAGTTTAGGGACAGCCGTAAATGAGCAGTTCTTC. Translation gives CAISLGTAVNEQFF.

The chain links TRBV7-2 to TRBJ1-5; TRBD1 might be the D (6 bases). From germline, CDR1 is SGHTA and CDR2 FQGNSA. The CDR3 covers 15 residues. Between the trimmed V and J ends, which lost 5 bases and 1 base, there was a span of 12 bases. The DNA of the CDR3 is TGTGCCAGCAGCGTCCAGGGACAAAGCAATCAGCCCCAGCATTTT. Residues: CASSVQGQSNQPQHF. The full variable domain, completed using reference TRBV7-2 and TRBJ1-5, is GAGVSQSPSNKVTEKGKDVELRCDPISGHTALYWYRQSLGQGLEFLIYFQGNSAPDKSGLPSDRFSAERTGGSVSTLTIQRTQQEDSAVYLCASSVQGQSNQPQHFGDGTRLSIL.

The gene calls are TRBV5-4 and TRBJ2-1, with 8 bases lining up with TRBD2. Germline lookup yields CDR1 SGHNT and CDR2 YYREEE (reference sequence). The CDR3 extends over 15 amino acids. V shed 4 bases, J shed 4 bases, and the junction held 7 bases outside the gene matches. CDR3 in DNA: TGTGCCAGCAGCGACCGGGGGGGAAGTTACAATGAGCAGTTCTTC. Its protein is CASSDRGGSYNEQFF.

The J gene is TRBJ2-7, the V gene TRBV10-3; 9 bases are a match to TRBD1. J was trimmed by 2 bases and V by 10 bases; bases with no gene match: 9. The CDR3 is 14 residues long. Germline V gene sequence: CDR1 ENHRY, CDR2 SYGVKD. Here the CDR3 reads CASQPGQGTYEQYF. The CDR3 bases are TGTGCCAGCCAACCGGGACAGGGTACCTACGAGCAGTACTTC.

The rearrangement joins TRBV2 to TRBJ2-3; 7 positions match TRBD1. This CDR3 contains 14 residues. V gave up 2 bases and J gave up 11 bases; unmatched junction bases: 10. CDR1 and CDR2 (germline): SNHLY, FYNNEI. CDR3 region: CASSERDSRGQQYF. CDR3 coding DNA: TGTGCCAGCAGTGAAAGGGATTCTAGGGGGCAGCAGTATTTT.

This clone was counted once. V and J are TRBV29-1 and TRBJ2-5, with 7 bases aligning to TRBD2. The germline V gene has CDR1 SQVTM and CDR2 ANQGSEA. The ends lost 8 bases at V and 5 bases at J; junction bases unmatched: 11. This CDR3 region has 13 residues. The CDR3 spells CSSLGGGGETQYF. The CDR3 bases are TGCAGCTCTCTCGGCGGGGGAGGGGAGACCCAGTACTTC.